Listed below are T cell receptor beta chains from one sample, sequenced in a study of regulatory T cells in long-lasting Graves disease. TCRdb redid the calling of the multiplex PCR reads with MiXCR, one entry per CDR3 protein. The data show a few hundred thousand distinct CDR3 sequences, 23% seen once. Specimen: peripheral blood mononuclear cells (PBMCs), collected when the disease was refractory, from a patient treated with antithyroid drugs. These TCRs come from a female donor with Graves disease. CDR3s include the opening cysteine and the closing phenylalanine or tryptophan. Clone size is given for some rows only: seen once, a few or many times, or a class if the clone is expanded.

V gene: TRBV28; J gene: TRBJ2-1; clone size: NA; CDR3 protein: CASSLGGIYNEQFF
V gene: TRBV9; J gene: TRBJ1-3; clone size: NA; CDR3 protein: CASSPQGTGAGNTIYF
V gene: TRBV28; J gene: TRBJ1-6; clone size: NA; CDR3 protein: CASSSSGTGDSPLHF
V gene: TRBV7-2; J gene: TRBJ2-5; clone size: NA; CDR3 protein: CASSLRRTETQYF
V gene: TRBV19; J gene: TRBJ1-5; clone size: NA; CDR3 protein: CASSIRFRELNQPQHF
V gene: TRBV12-3/TRBV12-4; J gene: TRBJ1-5; clone size: NA; CDR3 protein: CASSFKTGRSSNQPQHF
V gene: TRBV19; J gene: TRBJ1-5; clone size: few; CDR3 protein: CASSSWGNQPQHF
V gene: TRBV2; J gene: TRBJ2-5; clone size: many; CDR3 protein: CASSDGREETQYF
V gene: TRBV7-2; J gene: TRBJ1-3; clone size: few; CDR3 protein: CASSPDTNTIYF
V gene: TRBV7-2; J gene: TRBJ2-5; clone size: few; CDR3 protein: CASSLNRAQETQYF
V gene: TRBV20-1; J gene: TRBJ1-2; clone size: NA; CDR3 protein: CSARDEFQSYGYTF
V gene: TRBV4-3; J gene: TRBJ2-5; clone size: NA; CDR3 protein: CASSQAGTGGQETQYF
V gene: TRBV6-2/TRBV6-3; J gene: TRBJ1-2; clone size: NA; CDR3 protein: CASSYSGRVGYGYTF
V gene: TRBV2; J gene: TRBJ2-5; clone size: many; CDR3 protein: CASSEASSVLVETQYF
V gene: TRBV5-6; J gene: TRBJ1-1; clone size: NA; CDR3 protein: CASSFDTSETFF
V gene: TRBV18; J gene: TRBJ1-2; clone size: many; CDR3 protein: CASSPTGQDYGYTF
V gene: TRBV2; J gene: TRBJ2-3; clone size: NA; CDR3 protein: CASSGIGTGTDTQYF
V gene: TRBV28; J gene: TRBJ1-2; clone size: NA; CDR3 protein: CASSLGTGGESGYTF
V gene: TRBV6-2/TRBV6-3; J gene: TRBJ1-5; clone size: NA; CDR3 protein: CASSYSARNNQPQHF
V gene: TRBV30; J gene: TRBJ2-7; clone size: few; CDR3 protein: CAWSYGASGTSGDEQYF
V gene: TRBV28; J gene: TRBJ1-5; clone size: NA; CDR3 protein: CASRAGGSQPQHF
V gene: TRBV6-2/TRBV6-3; J gene: TRBJ1-5; clone size: many; CDR3 protein: CASSYSKSARGHQHF